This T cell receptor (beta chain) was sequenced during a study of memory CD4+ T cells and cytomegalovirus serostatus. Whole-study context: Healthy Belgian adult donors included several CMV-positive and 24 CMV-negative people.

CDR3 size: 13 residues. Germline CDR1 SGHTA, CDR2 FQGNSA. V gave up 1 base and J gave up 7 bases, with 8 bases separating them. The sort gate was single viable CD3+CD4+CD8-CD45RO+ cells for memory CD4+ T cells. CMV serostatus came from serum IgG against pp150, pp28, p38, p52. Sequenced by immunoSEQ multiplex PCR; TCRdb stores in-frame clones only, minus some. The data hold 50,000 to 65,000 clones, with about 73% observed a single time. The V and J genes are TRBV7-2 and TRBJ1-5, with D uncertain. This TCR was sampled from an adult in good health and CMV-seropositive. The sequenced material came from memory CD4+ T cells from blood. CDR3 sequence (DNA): TGTGCCAGCAGCTTAGAACAGCGGCAGCCCCAGCATTTT. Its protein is CASSLEQRQPQHF.